The rows below give T cell receptor beta chains drawn from one sample of a study of cytomegalovirus exposure and HLA in healthy donors. Libraries were prepared by immunoSEQ multiplex PCR; TCRdb keeps only in-frame clonotypes and omits some of them. Here the sample spans about 130,000 clones, 83% being singletons. Source material: PBMCs. Source of these receptors: a girl aged 2-15 years in good health and CMV-seronegative. CDR3s include the opening cysteine and the closing phenylalanine or tryptophan. D genes are given only for firm matches. Only some rows state a clone size, as once, few, many or a class for expanded clones.

abundance,j_gene,d_gene,v_gene,CDR3aa,CDR3nt
.,TRBJ2-5,TRBD1,TRBV28,CASSLPGTGQETQYF,TGTGCCAGCAGTTTACCGGGGACAGGCCAAGAGACCCAGTACTTC
.,TRBJ2-1,.,TRBV5-1,CASSLQRPSYNEQFF,TGCGCCAGCAGCTTGCAGCGCCCCTCCTACAATGAGCAGTTCTTC
few,TRBJ1-4,.,TRBV12-2,CASRFLNLLPRRKLFF,TGTGCAAGTCGCTTTCTCAATCTGCTGCCCCGTAGAAAACTGTTTTTT
.,TRBJ2-1,TRBD2,TRBV5-4,CASSLAGLAAYNEQFF,TGTGCCAGCAGCTTGGCTGGACTAGCGGCCTACAATGAGCAGTTCTTC
.,TRBJ1-5,.,TRBV10-3,CAISDRENQPQHF,TGTGCCATCAGTGACAGGGAAAATCAGCCCCAGCATTTT
.,TRBJ2-7,TRBD2,TRBV7-2,CASSGIGTSGREAYEQYF,TGTGCCAGCAGCGGGATCGGGACTAGCGGGAGGGAAGCCTACGAGCAGTACTTC
once,TRBJ2-1,.,TRBV7-2,CASSKTAYNEQFF,TGTGCCAGCAGCAAGACAGCCTACAATGAGCAGTTCTTC
once,TRBJ2-3,TRBD2,TRBV2,CASSEGSGGTDTQYF,TGTGCCAGCAGTGAAGGTAGCGGGGGGACAGATACGCAGTATTTT
.,TRBJ2-4,.,TRBV5-4,CASSLDRDENIQYF,TGTGCCAGCAGCTTGGACAGGGACGAAAACATTCAGTACTTC
.,TRBJ2-7,TRBD2,TRBV9,CASSLGSGGSSYEQYF,TGTGCCAGCAGCTTAGGTAGCGGGGGCAGCTCCTACGAGCAGTACTTC
.,TRBJ1-2,.,TRBV27,CASSLSPSWTGGYTF,TGTGCCAGCAGTTTATCACCCTCCTGGACTGGCGGCTACACCTTC
once,TRBJ2-5,.,TRBV20-1,CSASARETQYF,TGCAGTGCTAGTGCTAGGGAGACCCAGTACTTC
.,TRBJ1-6,TRBD1,TRBV30,CAWSVQGGAKSPLHF,TGTGCCTGGAGTGTACAAGGGGGCGCGAAATCACCCCTCCACTTT
.,TRBJ1-5,.,TRBV18,CASSPPDRANRPQHF,TGTGCCAGCTCACCCCCGGACAGAGCAAATCGGCCCCAGCATTTT
.,TRBJ2-5,.,TRBV11-2,CASSKKGTRQETQYF,TGTGCCAGCAGCAAAAAAGGGACACGCCAAGAGACCCAGTACTTC
.,TRBJ2-2,TRBD1,TRBV7-3,CASSLMGQGSGTGELFF,TGTGCCAGCAGCTTAATGGGACAGGGTTCGGGCACCGGGGAGCTGTTTTTT
.,TRBJ2-3,TRBD2,TRBV2,CASRDSSGGALTDTQYF,TGTGCCAGCAGGGACTCTAGCGGGGGGGCCTTGACAGATACGCAGTATTTT
.,TRBJ1-1,.,TRBV18,CASSRHPGEEAFF,TGTGCCAGCTCACGACACCCGGGAGAAGAAGCTTTCTTT
once,TRBJ1-6,.,TRBV25-1,CASSDGRDLSPLHF,TGTGCCAGCAGTGATGGCAGGGATCTCTCACCCCTCCACTTT
.,TRBJ1-5,TRBD1,TRBV2,CASSVTGEGNQPQHF,TGTGCCAGCAGTGTGACAGGGGAAGGCAATCAGCCCCAGCATTTT
.,TRBJ2-6,TRBD2,TRBV2,CASKLAGVSGANVLTF,TGTGCCAGCAAATTAGCGGGAGTCTCTGGGGCCAACGTCCTGACTTTC
.,TRBJ2-5,TRBD1,TRBV7-8,CASSAGTGTETQYF,TGTGCCAGCAGCGCCGGGACAGGGACGGAGACCCAGTACTTC
.,TRBJ2-7,.,TRBV10-3,CAISLELRLSYEQYF,TGTGCCATCAGCTTAGAACTCCGCCTCTCCTACGAGCAGTACTTC
once,TRBJ2-3,.,TRBV19,CASSIKGDTQYF,TGTGCCAGTAGTATAAAGGGGGATACGCAGTATTTT
.,TRBJ2-2,.,TRBV6-4,CASSESQGTGELFF,TGTGCCAGCAGTGAGTCCCAGGGAACCGGGGAGCTGTTTTTT
few,TRBJ1-4,.,TRBV7-9,CASSNPIGGREKLFF,TGTGCCAGCAGCAACCCAATAGGGGGACGGGAAAAACTGTTTTTT
.,TRBJ2-5,.,TRBV29-1,CSVEYFSRVGETQYF,TGCAGCGTTGAATATTTCTCTCGGGTGGGAGAGACCCAGTACTTC
.,TRBJ1-1,.,TRBV5-6,CASTAGGAMNTEAFF,TGTGCCAGCACCGCGGGAGGCGCCATGAACACTGAAGCTTTCTTT
.,TRBJ1-1,.,TRBV19,CASSIRLAVNTEAFF,TGTGCCAGTAGCATTCGATTGGCCGTGAACACTGAAGCTTTCTTT
once,TRBJ2-7,TRBD1,TRBV4-1,CASSQGPGDRLFTYEQYF,TGCGCCAGCAGCCAGGGACCTGGGGACAGGCTCTTCACTTACGAGCAGTACTTC
.,TRBJ1-2,.,TRBV29-1,CSVETGAYGYTF,TGCAGCGTTGAAACAGGCGCCTATGGCTACACCTTC
.,TRBJ1-1,.,TRBV6-5,CASSYSTENTEAFF,TGTGCCAGCAGTTACTCGACAGAGAACACTGAAGCTTTCTTT
.,TRBJ2-7,TRBD2,TRBV28,CASSFFPSGVYEQYF,TGTGCCAGCAGTTTTTTCCCTAGCGGGGTCTACGAGCAGTACTTC
.,TRBJ2-3,.,TRBV5-1,CASSSGLGGFADTQYF,TGCGCCAGCAGCTCAGGATTAGGGGGTTTTGCAGATACGCAGTATTTT
.,TRBJ2-1,.,TRBV18,CASSRSGDNEQFF,TGTGCCAGCTCACGATCAGGGGACAATGAGCAGTTCTTC
medium-sized,TRBJ1-1,TRBD1,TRBV2,CASSLDRGTEAFF,TGTGCCAGCAGTTTGGACAGGGGAACTGAAGCTTTCTTT
.,TRBJ2-2,.,TRBV27,CASSLRTTTGELFF,TGTGCCAGCAGTCTACGGACTACCACCGGGGAGCTGTTTTTT
.,TRBJ2-1,TRBD2,TRBV7-3,CASSSHSGSSYNEQFF,TGTGCCAGCAGCTCCCATAGCGGGAGCTCCTACAATGAGCAGTTCTTC
.,TRBJ1-5,.,TRBV4-3,CASSQDLGQGRNQPQHF,TGCGCCAGCAGCCAAGATCTCGGGCAGGGCCGCAATCAGCCCCAGCATTTT
.,TRBJ1-4,.,TRBV19,CASSPQYTIAPVTFNEKLFF,TGTGCCAGTAGTCCGCAATATACGATAGCTCCGGTGACCTTTAATGAAAAACTGTTTTTT
.,TRBJ1-5,TRBD1,TRBV10-2,CASGDRGHQPQHF,TGCGCCAGCGGTGACAGGGGGCATCAGCCCCAGCATTTT